This T cell receptor (beta chain) was recovered during a study of beta chain features in type 1 diabetes. This clone was counted a few times. Each donor gave one heparinised blood draw averaging roughly 120 mL. In all sorted populations, purity surpassed 95%. The study reverse transcribed the entire isolated RNA, so it sequenced expressed TCRB transcripts. The protocol was immunoSEQ multiplex PCR, while the TCRdb copy is restricted to in-frame clones and leaves out a portion. The sample records under 900,000 clones, 15% to 20% being singletons. The germline V and J ends were trimmed by 6 bases and 6 bases, with 12 bases remaining between them. The CDR3 length is 11 residues. Germline loops: CDR1 DFQATT, CDR2 SNEGSKA (reference sequence).

Sequenced input: naive CD4+ T cells from blood. The chain is built from TRBV20-1 and TRBJ2-7, with D possibly being TRBD2 (6 bases). The source of this sequence is a woman aged 18-29 years in good health. The CDR3 region has the DNA TGCAGTGCGGAGACTAGTCTCGAGCAGTACTTC. Its protein product is CSAETSLEQYF.